This is a list of T cell receptor beta chains from one sample in a study of blood T cell repertoires in COVID-19. Some clones are missing from TCRdb's copy, which holds only in-frame ones; the method was immunoSEQ multiplex PCR. The table has 140,000 to 150,000 clones, roughly 90% seen once. Sequencing used peripheral blood. The receptors shown here come from a man between 60 and 75 years old with active or convalescent COVID-19. The CDR3 runs from the conserved cysteine through the conserved F or W. The D gene is left open where the match is weak. Part of the rows lack a size; the others show once, few, many or a class for expanded clones.

CDR3 length	J gene	clone size	D gene	V gene	CDR3 DNA	CDR3 protein
15	TRBJ1-2	.	TRBD1	TRBV24-1	TGTGCCACCAGTGACCCGACAGGGGGTCACTATGGCTACACCTTC	CATSDPTGGHYGYTF
17	TRBJ2-7	.	TRBD1	TRBV27	TGTGCCAGCAGTTTTAGTAGGCGGACAGGGAAAACCTACGAGCAGTACTTC	CASSFSRRTGKTYEQYF
14	TRBJ1-6	.	.	TRBV10-1	TGCGCCAGCACGTCGGGGGTCTTAAATTCACCCCTCCACTTT	CASTSGVLNSPLHF
14	TRBJ2-2	.	TRBD2	TRBV2	TGTGCCAGCATGCTAGCGGTGAACACCGGGGAGCTGTTTTTT	CASMLAVNTGELFF
14	TRBJ1-1	.	.	TRBV25-1	TGTGCCAGCAGTGAATATAAGACGGGTGCCGAAGCTTTCTTT	CASSEYKTGAEAFF
16	TRBJ2-5	.	.	TRBV4-3	TGCGCCAGCAGCCAAGATGGGGGCCAGCCCCAAGAGACCCAGTACTTC	CASSQDGGQPQETQYF
15	TRBJ2-1	.	.	TRBV5-1	TGCGCCAGCAGCTCACAGGGAGTCGCCCACAATGAGCAATTCTTC	CASSSQGVAHNEQFF
16	TRBJ2-3	.	.	TRBV7-3	TGTGCCAGCAGCCTCCAAGAGGCGGGACGCACAGATACGCAGTATTTT	CASSLQEAGRTDTQYF
14	TRBJ1-1	.	.	TRBV5-1	TGCGCCAGCAGCGCGAGCGGGACGAACACTGAAGCTTTCTTT	CASSASGTNTEAFF
15	TRBJ1-2	.	TRBD1	TRBV18	TGTGCCAGCTCACCAGGGACAGGGGGCGACTATGGCTACACCTTC	CASSPGTGGDYGYTF
14	TRBJ2-5	.	.	TRBV18	TGTGCCAGCTCACCATGGCCAGGGCGAGAGACCCAGTACTTC	CASSPWPGRETQYF
14	TRBJ1-5	.	.	TRBV7-2	TGTGCCAGCAGCTTAGGGGCAGTTAATCAGCCCCAGCATTTT	CASSLGAVNQPQHF
16	TRBJ2-5	.	TRBD1	TRBV24-1	TGTGCCACCAGTGACTATGGGACAGGACACCAAGAGACCCAGTACTTC	CATSDYGTGHQETQYF
15	TRBJ1-2	.	TRBD1	TRBV6-2/TRBV6-3	TGTGCCAGCAGTCGAACCGGGACAGGGGTAAATGGCTACACCTTC	CASSRTGTGVNGYTF
14	TRBJ2-1	.	TRBD1	TRBV6-6	TGTGCCAGCAGCACGGGACAGGGTTACAATGAGCAGTTCTTC	CASSTGQGYNEQFF
13	TRBJ1-2	once	TRBD1	TRBV12-3/TRBV12-4	TGTGCCATCGACGTGGACAGGCGCTATGGCTACACCTTC	CAIDVDRRYGYTF
15	TRBJ2-7	.	TRBD2	TRBV4-1	TGCGCCAGCAGCCAGGTAGGGCTAGCGGGAGGTGAGCAGTACTTC	CASSQVGLAGGEQYF